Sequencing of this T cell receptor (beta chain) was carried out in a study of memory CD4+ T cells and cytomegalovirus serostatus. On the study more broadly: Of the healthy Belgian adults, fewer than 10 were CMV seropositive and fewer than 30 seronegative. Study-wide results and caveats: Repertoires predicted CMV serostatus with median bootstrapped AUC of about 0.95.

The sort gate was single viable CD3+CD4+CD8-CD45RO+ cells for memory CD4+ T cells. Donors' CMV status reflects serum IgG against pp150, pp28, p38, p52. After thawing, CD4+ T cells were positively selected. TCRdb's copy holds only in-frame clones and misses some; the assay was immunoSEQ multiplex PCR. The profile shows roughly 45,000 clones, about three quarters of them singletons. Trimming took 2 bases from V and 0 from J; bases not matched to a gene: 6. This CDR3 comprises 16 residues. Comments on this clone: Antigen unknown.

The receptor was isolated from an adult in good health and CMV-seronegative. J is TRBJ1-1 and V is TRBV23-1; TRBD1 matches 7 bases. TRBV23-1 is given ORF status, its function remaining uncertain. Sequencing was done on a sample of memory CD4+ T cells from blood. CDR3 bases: TGCGCCAGCAGTCAAACCGACAGGGCTGTGAACACTGAAGCTTTCTTT. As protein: CASSQTDRAVNTEAFF.